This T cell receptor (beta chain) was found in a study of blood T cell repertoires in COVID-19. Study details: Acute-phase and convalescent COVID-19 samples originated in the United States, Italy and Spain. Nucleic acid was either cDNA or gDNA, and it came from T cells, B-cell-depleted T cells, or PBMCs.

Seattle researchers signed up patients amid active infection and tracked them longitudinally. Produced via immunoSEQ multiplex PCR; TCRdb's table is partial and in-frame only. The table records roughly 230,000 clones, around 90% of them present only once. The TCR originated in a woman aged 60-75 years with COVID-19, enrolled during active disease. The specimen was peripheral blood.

CDR3 loop: CASSPGPGGGFGYTF. CDR3 DNA sequence: TGTGCCAGCAGTCCGGGGCCCGGCGGGGGGTTTGGCTACACCTTC. The chain employs TRBV6-2 or TRBV6-3 and TRBJ1-2, with D possibly matching TRBD1 (5 bases). The ends were cut back, 5 bases at V and 7 bases at J, with 20 bases in the middle. Per the germline V gene, CDR1 is MNHEY and CDR2 is SVGEGT. The CDR3 loop spans 15 amino acids.